This T cell receptor (beta chain) was captured in a study of cytomegalovirus exposure and HLA in healthy donors (dated by TCRdb to the late 2010s). General notes on the study: According to an earlier analysis of a few hundred of the donors, about 179 million T cells yielded 117 million unique TCR beta sequences and approximately 280 Gb of sequence data. Of the roughly 400 genotyped donors, about 80% fell in the genetic ancestry cluster associated with self-reported Caucasian donors. The number of typed donors differed by locus: about 620-640 for A, B, C, DRB1 and DQB1; 500 to 550 for DQA1; around 580 for DPA1; and about 450 for DPB1. An earlier analysis of 587 of the donors used high-throughput TCR beta sequencing to judge whether each TCR beta V gene segment behaved as functional or pseudogenic. Donor age, sex, ethnicity and CMV serostatus were compiled alongside the repertoire data. Across about 370 genotyped donors of the cohort, an average of approximately 220,000 unique TCR beta nucleotide sequences per donor were sequenced, and around 19% of those sequences were non-productive. Every discovery cohort repertoire had been produced on one sequencing platform. The later analysis used no new phenotypic data to find candidate immune exposures, relying instead on TCR beta sequences and their occurrence across donors. An early release covering some 640 HLA-typed donors comprised about 300 gigabases of sequencing data and tens of millions of unique TCR sequences. HLA typing included class I and class II loci at four-digit resolution. The aim of the study was to test whether cataloging public T cell receptors could identify signatures of past pathogen exposure. In a later analysis, previously published TCR beta repertoires from more than 500 donors were re-analyzed and high-resolution HLA genotyping was added so that TCR occurrence patterns could be studied. In addition to the first cohort of around 670 subjects, a separate validation cohort of around 110 different subjects was used. To predict cytomegalovirus infection status, the study combined high-throughput TCR immunosequencing, statistical association of individual TCRs with disease status, and machine learning. Because of strong linkage in the cohort, a handful of DR-DQ haplotypes were treated as single units for association and clustering. A later genetic analysis took genome-wide SNP genotypes for about 60% of the roughly 670 donors and used that subset as a discovery cohort. The study profiled the T cell repertoires of fewer than 850 subjects by immunosequencing and related them to cytomegalovirus serostatus.

The cohort consisted of 666 healthy bone marrow donors. Cohort members were all nominally healthy when sampled, although unrecorded immune exposures were likely present. CMV serostatus was positive for about 290 and negative for about half of the roughly 700 cohort members, and was not recorded for this donor. A peripheral blood sample was provided by each donor, and peripheral blood mononuclear cells were used for TCR beta sequencing. The Qiagen DNeasy Blood Extraction Kit was used to extract genomic DNA from the blood cell samples. The library was made by the immunoSEQ multiplex PCR assay. For the multiplex PCR, a mixture combining 60 forward primers for TCR Vbeta segments and 13 reverse primers for TCR Jbeta segments was used. Amplification of the CDR3 region of rearranged TCR beta genes was performed with a multiplex PCR assay on genomic DNA. On the Illumina HiSeq System, the amplified TCR beta libraries were sequenced as 87-base-pair reads. The study's processing was this. A later analysis counted approximately 84 million unique TCR beta chains across the 650 to 700 repertoires, and some 11 million of these chains were shared by at least two donors. A nearest-neighbor algorithm error-corrected the raw reads and collapsed the reads into unique sequences, merging closely related sequences to remove PCR and sequencing errors. To assign V, D and J gene segments, CDR3 sequences were aligned to IMGT reference sequences. For a sequence to be retained, a match of at least six nucleotides was required to both a V gene segment and a J gene segment. A rearrangement counted as productive if the CDR3 had no stop codons and remained in frame with V and J, and every other rearrangement counted as non-productive. Following IMGT convention, CDR3 was defined as the stretch from the second conserved V-encoded cysteine to the conserved J-encoded phenylalanine. The earlier analysis of 587 of the donors excluded sequences that lacked an unambiguous match to a single V gene segment. An earlier analysis of about 600 of the donors called V segments functional above 56.7% productive rearrangements and segregating when the between-donor standard deviation exceeded 5%. A statistical classification framework was built for diagnosing cytomegalovirus status from the catalog of TCR beta chain sequences. In a later analysis, V and J genes were assigned by comparing TCR nucleotide sequences against IMGT/GENE-DB human TR gene sequences. In a later analysis, CDR3 sequences and most-parsimonious VDJ recombination scenarios were assigned using the TCRdist pipeline. In a later analysis, every TCR beta chain was defined by the combination of its CDR3 amino acid sequence and its V-gene family, and reads without a unique V-gene family were dropped. To address suspected cross-contamination and a sequencing artifact, a later analysis removed over 500 highly shared, low-generation-probability nucleotide sequences. In a later analysis, a clonal expansion index for each public chain was calculated from normalized within-repertoire ranks of inferred template counts. Generation probabilities in a later analysis came from a VDJ recombination model fitted to out-of-frame rearrangements, and those results were checked against IGoR. In a later analysis, TCR-TCR, TCR-HLA and TCR-CMV co-occurrence was scored with hypergeometric tests, and a repertoire-size bias correction was applied to TCR pairs. A later analysis estimated false discovery rates by permuting HLA or CMV assignments 20 times. In a later analysis, co-occurring TCRs were grouped using DBSCAN, and TCRdist sequence similarity was added for clustering within HLA-allele-positive subsets. Repertoires with fewer than 30,000 or more than 120,000 public chains were left out of co-occurrence clustering, as were a few repertoires with anomalous nucleotide sharing. TCRdb took this table from immuneACCESS and kept in-frame rearrangements with V and J called. Such tables lack part of the clones; where checked against another copy, unresolved V genes explain under half of the gap, and the rest is unexplained. V and J calls plus clone size are reproduced from that table; the DNA served to infer D and trimming. For this sample the table gives about 120,000 clones, of which approximately 80% were detected only once. The ten largest clonotypes hold around 3.5% of the sample.

From V the trimming removes 6 bases and from J it removes 2 bases, while the gene matches leave 9 bases of the junction unaccounted for. The germline V gene (reference sequence) supplies CDR1 SGHNT and CDR2 YYREEE. The CDR3 spans 17 residues, from the cysteine through the phenylalanine. The sequence is cut down to CDR3 DNA, 51 bases in frame from base 1. On this clone: Its antigen is not yet known. Within one base of it there is no much larger clone, and no base qualities were kept.

What the work shows at the level of the full study, not this receptor alone: Cytomegalovirus status was reported to be diagnosed by the classifier with high specificity and sensitivity in both the original and validation cohorts. In a later genetic analysis, fewer N-insertions in productive TCRs were reported among donors in an Asian-associated ancestry cluster than the 666-donor mean. Because some donors lacked HLA typing at each locus, the association tests relied only on the typed subset. In vitro tests confirmed that a few of the cytomegalovirus-associated TCR beta chains recognize cytomegalovirus antigens. Roughly uniform sequencing depth across donors was assumed in presence/absence analyses, although this assumption may not hold. A later analysis found that TCR association rates varied across HLA loci, with DRB1 alleles showing the most associated TCRs and HLA-C alleles the fewest. Several of the top co-occurrence clusters appeared to be linked to parvovirus B19, influenza, CMV and Epstein-Barr virus, according to a later analysis. This cohort had only TCR beta chains sequenced, and the lack of alpha or paired-chain data limited which features could be detected. The authors suggested that the approach could potentially be extended to other disease states and immunological phenotypes. Most CMV-associated TCR beta chains appeared to be HLA-restricted in a later analysis, and the HLA associations seemed to be driven largely by CMV exposure. In an earlier analysis of around 600 of the donors, most TCR beta V segments were observed in productive rearrangements about 87% or about 30% of the time, broadly matching IMGT annotations. Seventeen rarely observed V segments, including chromosome 9 orphons, were excluded from the earlier analysis of several hundred of the donors because counts were too low. A further reported finding was that TCR beta sequences accurately predicted the HLA-A and HLA-B alleles for most subjects in the first cohort. Immune exposure information for the cohort was limited to CMV serostatus. Strong co-occurrence of HLA alleles, especially DR and DQ, made assigning TCR associations to individual alleles difficult. Correlated functional status among segregating V segments might reflect linkage disequilibrium, but an unknown experimental factor could not be ruled out. A cluster of highly shared sequence variants was judged likely to be a technical artifact of the sequencing pipeline. Specific HLA alleles were associated with some 15,000 TCR beta sequences at a false discovery rate of 0.05 in a later analysis. Some IMGT-functional V segments, including TRBV6-2 and TRBV6-3, could not be told apart with the 87-base-pair reads, so those segments were excluded. In a later genetic analysis, a missense DCLRE1C variant was associated with V-gene and J-gene trimming of TCR beta chains, and the association was replicated in an independent cohort. A later analysis found that HLA-associated TCR beta chains were more clonally expanded and had lower generation probabilities than equally common non-associated chains. Most TCR sequences were observed very rarely across donors, whereas some public TCRs were present in many individuals. A total of some 180 TCR beta chains were listed by the study as associated with cytomegalovirus.

The chain joins TRBV5-4 to TRBJ2-1, with TRBD2 identical over 12 junction bases. This receptor was taken from a human donor in good health. Sequences were obtained from PBMCs. The base sequence is TGTGCCAGCACGGGACTAGCGGGTAAATCTACCTACAATGAGCAGTTCTTC. It translates to CASTGLAGKSTYNEQFF. Reference TRBV5-4 and TRBJ2-1 genes cover what lies past the CDR3, so the full variable domain is ETGVTQSPTHLIKTRGQQVTLRCSSQSGHNTVSWYQQALGQGPQFIFQYYREEENGRGNFPPRFSGLQFPNYSSELNVNALELDDSALYLCASTGLAGKSTYNEQFFGPGTRLTVL.